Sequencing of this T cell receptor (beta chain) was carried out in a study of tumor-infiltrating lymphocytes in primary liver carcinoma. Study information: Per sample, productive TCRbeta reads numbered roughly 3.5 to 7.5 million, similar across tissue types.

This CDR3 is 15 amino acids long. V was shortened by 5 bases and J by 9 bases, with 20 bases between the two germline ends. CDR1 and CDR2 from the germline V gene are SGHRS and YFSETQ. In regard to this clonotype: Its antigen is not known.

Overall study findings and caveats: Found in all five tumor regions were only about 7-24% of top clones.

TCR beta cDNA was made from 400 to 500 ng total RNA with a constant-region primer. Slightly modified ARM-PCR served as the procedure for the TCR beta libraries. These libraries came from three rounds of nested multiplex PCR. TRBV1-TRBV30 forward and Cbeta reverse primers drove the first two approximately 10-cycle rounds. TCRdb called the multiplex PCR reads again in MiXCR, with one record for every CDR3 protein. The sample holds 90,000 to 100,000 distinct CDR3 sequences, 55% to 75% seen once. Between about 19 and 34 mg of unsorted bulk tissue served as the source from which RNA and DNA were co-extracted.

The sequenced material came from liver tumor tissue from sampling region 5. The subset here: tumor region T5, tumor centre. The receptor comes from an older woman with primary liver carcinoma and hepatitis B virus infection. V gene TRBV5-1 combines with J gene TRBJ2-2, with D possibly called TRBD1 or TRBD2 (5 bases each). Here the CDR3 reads CASSSGQGTTRELFF. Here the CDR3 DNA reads TGCGCCAGCAGTTCGGGGCAGGGTACAACCAGGGAGCTGTTTTTT.